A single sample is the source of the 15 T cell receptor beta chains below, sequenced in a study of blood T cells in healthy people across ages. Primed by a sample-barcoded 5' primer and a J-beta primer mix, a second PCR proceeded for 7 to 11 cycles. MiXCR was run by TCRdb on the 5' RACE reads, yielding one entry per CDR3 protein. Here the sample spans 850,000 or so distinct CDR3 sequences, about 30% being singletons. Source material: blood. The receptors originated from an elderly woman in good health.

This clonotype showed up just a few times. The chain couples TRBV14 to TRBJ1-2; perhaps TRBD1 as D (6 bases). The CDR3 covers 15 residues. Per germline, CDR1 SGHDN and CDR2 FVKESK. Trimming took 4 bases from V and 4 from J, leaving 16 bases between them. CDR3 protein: CASSPWDTAFYGYTF. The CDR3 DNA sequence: TGTGCCAGCAGCCCCTGGGACACAGCCTTCTATGGCTACACCTTC.

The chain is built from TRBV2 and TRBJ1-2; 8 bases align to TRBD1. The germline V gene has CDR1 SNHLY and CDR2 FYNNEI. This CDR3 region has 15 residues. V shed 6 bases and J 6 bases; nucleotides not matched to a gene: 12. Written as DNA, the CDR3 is TGTGCCAGCAGATTGGACAGGGCAAACGGCGATGGCTACACCTTC. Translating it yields CASRLDRANGDGYTF.

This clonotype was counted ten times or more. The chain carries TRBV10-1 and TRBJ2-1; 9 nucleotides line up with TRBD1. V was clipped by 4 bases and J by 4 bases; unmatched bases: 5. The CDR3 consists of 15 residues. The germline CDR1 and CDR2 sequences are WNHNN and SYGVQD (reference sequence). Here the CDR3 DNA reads TGCGCCAGCAGTGTAACAGGGGGCGGTTACAATGAGCAGTTCTTC. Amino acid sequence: CASSVTGGGYNEQFF.

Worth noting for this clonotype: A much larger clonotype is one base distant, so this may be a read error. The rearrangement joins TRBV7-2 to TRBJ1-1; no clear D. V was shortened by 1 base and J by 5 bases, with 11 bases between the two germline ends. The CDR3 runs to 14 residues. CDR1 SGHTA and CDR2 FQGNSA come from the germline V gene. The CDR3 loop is CASSLESRGTEAFF. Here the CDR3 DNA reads TGTGCCAGCAGCTTAGAATCTCGGGGAACTGAAGCTTTCTTT.

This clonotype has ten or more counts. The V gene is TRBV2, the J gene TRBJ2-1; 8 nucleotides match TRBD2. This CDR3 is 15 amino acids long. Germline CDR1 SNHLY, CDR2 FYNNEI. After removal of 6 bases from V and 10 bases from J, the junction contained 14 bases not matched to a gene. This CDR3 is CASSGDSGATGEQFF. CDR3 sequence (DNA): TGTGCCAGCAGCGGCGATAGCGGGGCCACCGGGGAGCAGTTCTTC. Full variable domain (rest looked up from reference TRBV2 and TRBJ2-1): EPEVTQTPSHQVTQMGQEVILRCVPISNHLYFYWYRQILGQKVEFLVSFYNNEISEKSEIFDDQFSVERPDGSNFTLKIRSTKLEDSAMYFCASSGDSGATGEQFFGPGTRLTVL.

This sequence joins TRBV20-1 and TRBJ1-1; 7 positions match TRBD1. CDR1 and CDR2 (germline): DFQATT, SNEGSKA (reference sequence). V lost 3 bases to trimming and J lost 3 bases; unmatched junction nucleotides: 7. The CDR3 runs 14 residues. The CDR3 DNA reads TGCAGTGCTAGTCGACCGCAGGGGGACACTGAAGCTTTCTTT. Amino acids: CSASRPQGDTEAFF.

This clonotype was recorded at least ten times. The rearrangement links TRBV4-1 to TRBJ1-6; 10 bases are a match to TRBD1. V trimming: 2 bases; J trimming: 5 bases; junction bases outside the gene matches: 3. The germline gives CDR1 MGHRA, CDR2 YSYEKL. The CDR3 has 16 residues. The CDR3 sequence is CASSQQGQGDNSPLHF. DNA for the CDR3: TGCGCCAGCAGCCAACAAGGACAGGGGGATAATTCACCCCTCCACTTT.

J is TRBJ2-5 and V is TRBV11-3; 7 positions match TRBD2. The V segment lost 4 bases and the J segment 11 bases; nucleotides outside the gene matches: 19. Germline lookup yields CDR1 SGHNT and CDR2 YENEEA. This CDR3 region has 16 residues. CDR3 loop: CASSWGGGETYNEQYF. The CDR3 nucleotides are TGTGCCAGCAGCTGGGGGGGAGGGGAAACCTACAATGAGCAGTACTTC.

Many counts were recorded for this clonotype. The CDR3 is CASRGSGITQFF. In nucleotides, the CDR3 is TGCGCCAGCAGGGGTAGCGGCATAACGCAGTTCTTC. The chain carries TRBV5-1 and TRBJ2-1; D possibly corresponds to TRBD2 (6 bases). The germline V gene has CDR1 SGHRS and CDR2 YFSETQ. Trimming shortened V by 5 bases and J by 12 bases, and 15 bases separated the two germline ends. The CDR3 has 12 residues.

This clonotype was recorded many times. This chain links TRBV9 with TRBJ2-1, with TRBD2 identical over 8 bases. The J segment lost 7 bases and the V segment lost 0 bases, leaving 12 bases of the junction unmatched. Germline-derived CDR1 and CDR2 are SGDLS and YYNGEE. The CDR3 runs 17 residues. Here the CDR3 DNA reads TGTGCCAGCAGCGTAGTACCCGGGAGTGGCGGGGGGAATGAGCAGTTCTTC. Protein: CASSVVPGSGGGNEQFF.

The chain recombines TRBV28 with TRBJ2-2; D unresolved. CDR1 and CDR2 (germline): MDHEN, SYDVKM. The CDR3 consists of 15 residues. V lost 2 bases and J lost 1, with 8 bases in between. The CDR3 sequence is CASSLIKGNTGELFF. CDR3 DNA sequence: TGTGCCAGCAGTTTAATCAAAGGGAACACCGGGGAGCTGTTTTTT. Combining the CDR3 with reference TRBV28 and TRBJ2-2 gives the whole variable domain DVKVTQSSRYLVKRTGEKVFLECVQDMDHENMFWYRQDPGLGLRLIYFSYDVKMKEKGDIPEGYSVSREKKERFSLILESASTNQTSMYLCASSLIKGNTGELFFGEGSRLTVL.

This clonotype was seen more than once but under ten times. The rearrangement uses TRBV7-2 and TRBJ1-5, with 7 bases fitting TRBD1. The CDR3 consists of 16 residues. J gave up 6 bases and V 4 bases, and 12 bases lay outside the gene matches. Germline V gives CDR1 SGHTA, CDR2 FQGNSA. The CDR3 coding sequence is TGTGCCAGCAGCTGGGGCCAGGGGGGAAGGAGTCAGCCCCAGCATTTT. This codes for CASSWGQGGRSQPQHF.

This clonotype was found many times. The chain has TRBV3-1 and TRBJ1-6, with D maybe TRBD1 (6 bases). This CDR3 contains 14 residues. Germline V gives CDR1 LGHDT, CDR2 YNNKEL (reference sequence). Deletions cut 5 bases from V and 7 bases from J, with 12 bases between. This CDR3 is CASSVTGLNSPLHF. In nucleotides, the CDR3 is TGTGCCAGCAGCGTTACAGGGCTGAATTCACCCCTCCACTTT.

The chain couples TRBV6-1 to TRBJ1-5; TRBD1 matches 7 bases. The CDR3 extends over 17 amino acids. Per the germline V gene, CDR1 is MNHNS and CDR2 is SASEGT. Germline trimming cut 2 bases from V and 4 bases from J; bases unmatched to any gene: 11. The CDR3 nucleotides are TGTGCCAGCAGTGAACCGATACAGACAGGGAGGAATCAGCCCCAGCATTTT. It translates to CASSEPIQTGRNQPQHF.

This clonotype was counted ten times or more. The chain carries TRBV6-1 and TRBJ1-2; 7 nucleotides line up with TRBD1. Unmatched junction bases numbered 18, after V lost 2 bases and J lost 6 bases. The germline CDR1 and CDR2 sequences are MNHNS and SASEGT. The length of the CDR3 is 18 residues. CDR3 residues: CASSEFSYRQGMVHGYTF. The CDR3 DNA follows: TGTGCCAGCAGTGAATTTTCTTACAGACAGGGAATGGTCCATGGCTACACCTTC.